The 7 T cell receptor beta chains in this list originate from one sample, sequenced in a study of cytomegalovirus exposure and HLA in healthy donors. The PCR was carried out with 60 Vbeta primers and 13 Jbeta primers. Only in-frame clones appear in the TCRdb table, and some are missing; sequencing was by immunoSEQ multiplex PCR. The table lists roughly 200,000 clones, over 65% of them singletons. Sequences were obtained from PBMCs. These receptor sequences come from a man aged 55 to 70 in good health and CMV-seronegative.

This chain joins TRBV9 and TRBJ2-1, with D possibly TRBD2 on 5 matching bases. V was pared by 4 bases and J by 7 bases, with 18 bases between. The CDR3 has 15 residues. Germline-derived CDR1 and CDR2 are SGDLS and YYNGEE. The CDR3 bases are TGTGCCAGCAGCTACGATGGGAGCCGCGTTAATGAGCAGTTCTTC. Translated: CASSYDGSRVNEQFF. The full variable domain, rest sourced from reference TRBV9 and TRBJ2-1, is DSGVTQTPKHLITATGQRVTLRCSPRSGDLSVYWYQQSLDQGLQFLIQYYNGEERAKGNILERFSAQQFPDLHSELNLSSLELGDSALYFCASSYDGSRVNEQFFGPGTRLTVL.

This chain uses TRBV19 with TRBJ2-3; D not certain. CDR1 and CDR2 from the germline V gene are LNHDA and SQIVND (reference sequence). The CDR3 loop spans 16 amino acids. V was shortened by 1 base and J by 0 bases, with 11 bases between the two germline ends. CDR3 in DNA: TGTGCCAGTAGTATAGGGAGCCTGGGTAGCACAGATACGCAGTATTTT. It encodes CASSIGSLGSTDTQYF.

This clone was seen just once. CDR3 nucleotide sequence: TGTGCCAGCATCAGGGACATGAACACTGAAGCTTTCTTT. As protein: CASIRDMNTEAFF. The chain couples TRBV2 to TRBJ1-1; a possible D gene is TRBD1 (6 bases). V lost 7 bases and J 0 bases, leaving 9 bases between the germline ends. The CDR3 is 13 amino acids. The V gene's germline CDR1 is SNHLY and CDR2 FYNNEI.

The genes are TRBV9 and TRBJ1-6; D is perhaps TRBD1 (6 bases). The CDR3 spans 16 residues. The germline gives CDR1 SGDLS, CDR2 YYNGEE. V lost 4 bases to trimming and J lost 3 bases, with 14 bases between them. The CDR3: CASSLGGVGYNSPLHF. The DNA for the CDR3 is TGTGCCAGCAGCCTAGGGGGAGTCGGCTATAATTCACCCCTCCACTTT.

This chain links TRBV7-9 with TRBJ2-3; 9 positions match TRBD1. Germline V gene sequence: CDR1 SEHNR, CDR2 FQNEAQ (reference sequence). The length of the CDR3 is 15 residues. V lost 0 bases and J lost 4; bases outside the gene matches: 2. CDR3 region: CASSLADRGADTQYF. DNA of the CDR3: TGTGCCAGCAGCTTAGCAGACAGGGGGGCAGATACGCAGTATTTT.

This clone was recorded once. The chain carries TRBV4-1 and TRBJ2-7, with 9 bases fitting TRBD2. The CDR3 covers 16 residues. The V segment lost 4 bases and the J segment 5 bases; nucleotides outside the gene matches: 12. Germline-derived CDR1 and CDR2 are MGHRA and YSYEKL. CDR3 DNA sequence: TGCGCCAGCAGCCGAGGGACTAGCTTGGCCTCTCACGAGCAGTACTTC. It encodes CASSRGTSLASHEQYF.

This chain joins TRBV5-4 and TRBJ2-3, with D tentatively TRBD1 (5 bases). Trimming took off 4 bases at V and 2 bases at J, with 17 bases between the two ends. The CDR3 consists of 16 residues. Germline V lookup: CDR1 SGHNT, CDR2 YYREEE (reference sequence). This CDR3 reads CASSDLRVRNTDTQYF. As DNA, the CDR3 is TGTGCCAGCAGCGATCTCAGGGTCAGGAACACAGATACGCAGTATTTT.